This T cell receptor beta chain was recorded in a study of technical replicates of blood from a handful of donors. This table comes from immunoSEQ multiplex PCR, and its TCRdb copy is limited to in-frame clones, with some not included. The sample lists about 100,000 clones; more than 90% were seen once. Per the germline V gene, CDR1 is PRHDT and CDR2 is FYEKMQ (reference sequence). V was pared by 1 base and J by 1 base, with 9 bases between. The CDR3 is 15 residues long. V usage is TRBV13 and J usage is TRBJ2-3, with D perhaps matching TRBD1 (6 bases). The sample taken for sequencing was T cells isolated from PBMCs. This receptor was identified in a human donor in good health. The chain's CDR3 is CASSLVAGGTDTQYF. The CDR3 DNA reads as TGTGCCAGCAGCTTAGTGGCAGGGGGCACAGATACGCAGTATTTT.